This TCR beta chain was captured by sequencing in a study of blood T cells in healthy people across ages. The CDR3 loop spans 17 amino acids. Germline trimming cut 5 bases from V and 0 bases from J; bases unmatched to any gene: 13. Germline CDR1 reads DFQATT; CDR2 reads SNEGSKA (reference sequence). Alongside a J-beta primer mix, a sample-barcoded 5' primer served in a second PCR lasting about 7 to 12 cycles. Every individual sample yielded 2.5 million or more paired-end reads (each containing CDR3). TCRdb used MiXCR to reprocess the 5' RACE reads, holding one entry per CDR3 protein. The sample carries about 1.8 million distinct CDR3 sequences, roughly 50% recorded once. This clonotype was counted between two and nine times.

The sample was blood. The sequence was collected from a middle-aged woman in good health. V usage is TRBV20-1 and J usage is TRBJ2-5; 9 bases line up with TRBD2. The CDR3 DNA reads as TGCAGTGCTGTGGGCTTAAGACTAGCGGAAAACCAAGAGACCCAGTACTTC. Its protein is CSAVGLRLAENQETQYF.